The source of this T cell receptor beta chain is a study of blood T cell repertoires in COVID-19. Looking at the study overall: The United States, Italy and Spain provided the acute and convalescent COVID-19 samples. Sample material is recorded as cDNA or gDNA derived from T cells, B-cell-depleted T cells, or PBMCs.

The assay was immunoSEQ multiplex PCR, and TCRdb's table has in-frame clones only and misses some. The data show approximately 240,000 clones, with 70% to 90% seen just once and approximately 2% held by the top ten. The CDR3 runs 17 residues. Per the germline V gene, CDR1 is SGHDN and CDR2 is FVKESK. With V trimmed by 0 bases and J by 3 bases, 5 bases remained unmatched. The sample was peripheral blood. The gene calls are TRBV14 and TRBJ2-3; TRBD2 aligns across 11 bases. The receptor was derived from a woman in her forties who had recovered from COVID-19. The CDR3 DNA follows: TGTGCCAGCAGCCAAGATCTGTCTAGCGGGAGGACAGATACGCAGTATTTT. Its translation is CASSQDLSSGRTDTQYF.